The rows below give T cell receptor beta chains drawn from one sample of a study of blood T cells in healthy people across ages. TCRdb redid the calling of the 5' RACE reads with MiXCR, one entry per CDR3 protein. The sample lists approximately 1.5 million distinct CDR3 sequences, 30% to 40% occurring once. The sample comprised blood. These TCRs come from a woman aged 30 to 39 in good health. Both conserved end residues are part of each CDR3. Fields, in order: V gene, J gene, D gene, clone size, CDR3 DNA, CDR3 protein. A D gene is named only where the DNA matches it firmly. A row's size may be missing; if present it is once, few, many or a size class.

TRBV27,TRBJ2-5,-,-,TGTGCCAGTAGTTTCATCGTAAGCGGGACCCAGTACTTC,CASSFIVSGTQYF
TRBV7-8,TRBJ1-1,-,few,TGTGCCAGCAGCTTACCAACGACCGGTATGAAGACAGCTTTCTTT,CASSLPTTGMKTAFF
TRBV3-1,TRBJ2-7,-,-,TGTGCCAGCAGCACAGGGGCTAGCGGAACCTACGAGCAGTACTTC,CASSTGASGTYEQYF
TRBV7-3,TRBJ2-1,TRBD2,few,TGTGCCAGCAGCTGGACTAGCATCAGTGAGCAGTTCTTC,CASSWTSISEQFF
TRBV27,TRBJ2-7,TRBD2,-,TGTGCCAGCAGCCAAGCGGGGTCAGGTGCCTACGAGCAGTACTTC,CASSQAGSGAYEQYF
TRBV29-1,TRBJ2-7,TRBD1,many,TGCAGCGTTGAGGGGGACAGGGCACCCTACGAGCAGTACTTC,CSVEGDRAPYEQYF
TRBV12-3/TRBV12-4,TRBJ2-1,TRBD2,many,TGTGCCAGCAGTTTTGGATTGGGACTAGCGGGGGATGAGCAGTTCTTC,CASSFGLGLAGDEQFF
TRBV7-9,TRBJ1-2,TRBD1,-,TGTGCCACCCCCAGGACAGGAACATATAGAGAGGGCTATGGCTACACCTTC,CATPRTGTYREGYGYTF
TRBV20-1,TRBJ2-7,-,-,TGCAGTGCCAGGGGCGGCTCCGGGGCCTACGAGCAGTACTTC,CSARGGSGAYEQYF
TRBV12-3/TRBV12-4,TRBJ2-5,TRBD1,many,TGTGCCAGCAGCTTAGGACAGGGGGCGCGAGAGACCCAGTACTTC,CASSLGQGARETQYF
TRBV5-1,TRBJ1-2,TRBD1,few,TGCGCCAGCAGCGACGACAGGGCGGATGGCTACACCTTC,CASSDDRADGYTF
TRBV4-1,TRBJ2-3,TRBD1,-,TGCGCCAGCAGCCCAGACCAGGGGGCTCTCGCAGGTACGCAGTATTTT,CASSPDQGALAGTQYF
TRBV5-1,TRBJ2-1,-,-,TGCGCCAGCAGTACTATTAGCTCCTACAATGAGCAGTTCTTC,CASSTISSYNEQFF
TRBV3-1,TRBJ1-1,-,few,TGTGCCAGCAGCCAAACGGTAGTAGGCACTGAAGCTTTCTTT,CASSQTVVGTEAFF
TRBV11-2,TRBJ1-1,TRBD1,few,TGTGCCAGCAGCCAAAACAGGGGAGGAACTGAAGCTTTCTTT,CASSQNRGGTEAFF
TRBV20-1,TRBJ2-7,-,-,TGCAGTGCTGGAGTCGGGGGGCAAGGGGAGCAGTACTTC,CSAGVGGQGEQYF
TRBV9,TRBJ2-3,TRBD2,-,TGTGCCAGCAGCGTAGCTGCCGGACTAGGCACAGATACGCAGTATTTT,CASSVAAGLGTDTQYF